A selection of T cell receptor beta chains follows, all from one sample in a study of Graves' ophthalmopathy and Graves' hyperthyroidism. TCRdb recomputed calls from the multiplex PCR reads with MiXCR, one row per CDR3 protein. Of hundreds of thousands of distinct CDR3 sequences detected, 22% appear once; the ten largest clones hold roughly 7.4%. Sequences were obtained from peripheral blood. The receptors stem from a woman under 30 with stable Graves' hyperthyroidism. Some clones in this sample may be carry-over from other donors' samples. Both conserved end residues are part of each CDR3. Some rows mark clone size as missing; the rest say once, few, many or name a class of expanded clone.

>TRBJ2-5|TRBV7-2|-
CASSVSGSVQETQYF
>TRBJ1-2|TRBV27|many
CASSLIGTDYGYTF
>TRBJ1-2|TRBV20-1|many
CSASLGGYTF
>TRBJ2-7|TRBV6-1|-
CASSEGDRVEQYF
>TRBJ2-5|TRBV9|many
CASSADGLAGPQETQYF
>TRBJ2-7|TRBV10-3|many
CAISEVLRNEQYF
>TRBJ1-6|TRBV7-9|-
CASRTGVNSPLHF
>TRBJ2-5|TRBV6-5|many
CASRTLVAGAETQYF
>TRBJ1-3|TRBV6-1|-
CASSIRASSGNTIYF
>TRBJ1-2|TRBV2|-
CAGTYGYTF
>TRBJ1-1|TRBV12-3/TRBV12-4|few
CASSEREAFF
>TRBJ2-5|TRBV7-2|-
CASRSSGRKETQYF
>TRBJ1-5|TRBV27|many
CASGHRGLSQPQHF
>TRBJ2-1|TRBV11-2|many
CASSLDRGGEQFF
>TRBJ1-6|TRBV10-2|many
CASSGQDSPLHF
>TRBJ1-6|TRBV14|-
CASRTLTGENSPLHF
>TRBJ2-7|TRBV6-1|-
CASWGDSTYEQYF
>TRBJ2-5|TRBV5-1|many
CASSLGSGVRETQYF